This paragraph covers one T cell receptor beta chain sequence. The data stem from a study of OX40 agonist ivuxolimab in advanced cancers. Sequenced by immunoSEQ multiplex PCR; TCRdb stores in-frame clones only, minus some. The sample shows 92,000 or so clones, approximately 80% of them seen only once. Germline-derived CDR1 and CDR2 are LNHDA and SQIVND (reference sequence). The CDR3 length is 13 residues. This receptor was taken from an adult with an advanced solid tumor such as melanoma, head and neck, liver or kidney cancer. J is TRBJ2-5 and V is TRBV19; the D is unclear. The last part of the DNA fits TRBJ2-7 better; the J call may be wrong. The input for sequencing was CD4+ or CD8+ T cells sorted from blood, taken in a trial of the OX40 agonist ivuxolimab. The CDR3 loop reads CASSIVGSGEQYF. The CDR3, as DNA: TGTGCCAGTAGTATAGTAGGGTCCGGCGAGCAGTACTTC.